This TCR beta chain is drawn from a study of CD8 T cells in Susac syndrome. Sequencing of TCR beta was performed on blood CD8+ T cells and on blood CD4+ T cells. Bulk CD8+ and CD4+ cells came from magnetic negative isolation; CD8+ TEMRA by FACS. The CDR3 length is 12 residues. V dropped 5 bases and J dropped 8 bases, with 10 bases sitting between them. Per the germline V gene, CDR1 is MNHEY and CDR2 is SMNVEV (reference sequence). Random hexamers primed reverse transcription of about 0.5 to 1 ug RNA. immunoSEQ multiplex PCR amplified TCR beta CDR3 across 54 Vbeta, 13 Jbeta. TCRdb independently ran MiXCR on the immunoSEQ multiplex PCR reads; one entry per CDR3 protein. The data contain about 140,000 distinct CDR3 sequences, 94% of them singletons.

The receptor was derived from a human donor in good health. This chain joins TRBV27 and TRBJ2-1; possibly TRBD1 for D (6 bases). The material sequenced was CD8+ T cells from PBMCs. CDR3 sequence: CASSAGAHEQFF. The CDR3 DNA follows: TGTGCCAGCAGTGCAGGGGCGCATGAGCAGTTCTTC.